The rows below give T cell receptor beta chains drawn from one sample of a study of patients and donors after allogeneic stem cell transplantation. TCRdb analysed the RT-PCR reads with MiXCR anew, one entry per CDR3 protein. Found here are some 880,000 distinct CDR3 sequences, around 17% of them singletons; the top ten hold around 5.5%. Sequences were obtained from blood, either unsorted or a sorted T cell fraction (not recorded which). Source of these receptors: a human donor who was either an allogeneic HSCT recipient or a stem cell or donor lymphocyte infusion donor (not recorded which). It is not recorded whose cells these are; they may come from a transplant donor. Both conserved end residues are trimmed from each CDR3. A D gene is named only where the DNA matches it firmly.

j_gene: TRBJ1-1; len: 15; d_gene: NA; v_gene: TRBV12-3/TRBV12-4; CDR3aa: ASSLVFLPEGNTEAF
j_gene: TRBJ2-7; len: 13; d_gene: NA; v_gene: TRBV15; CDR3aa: ATSRDFAEFYEQH
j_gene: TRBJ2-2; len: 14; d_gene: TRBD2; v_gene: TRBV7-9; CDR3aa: ASSLASGRNTGELF
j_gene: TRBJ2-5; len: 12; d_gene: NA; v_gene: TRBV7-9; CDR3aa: ASSYGAGRETQY
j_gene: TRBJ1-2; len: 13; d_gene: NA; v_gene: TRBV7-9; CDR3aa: ASSSGGGSNYGYT
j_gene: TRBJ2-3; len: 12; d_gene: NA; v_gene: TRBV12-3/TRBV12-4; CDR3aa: ASIGGLASDTQY
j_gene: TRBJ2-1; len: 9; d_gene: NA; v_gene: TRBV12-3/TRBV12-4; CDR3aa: ATVRGTARV
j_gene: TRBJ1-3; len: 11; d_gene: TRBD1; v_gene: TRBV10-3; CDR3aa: AMHGTGGNTIY
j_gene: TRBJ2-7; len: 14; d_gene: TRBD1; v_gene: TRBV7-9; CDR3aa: ASSGIDRGLSYEQY
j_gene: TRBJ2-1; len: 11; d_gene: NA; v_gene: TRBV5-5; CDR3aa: ASSFRVGNEQF
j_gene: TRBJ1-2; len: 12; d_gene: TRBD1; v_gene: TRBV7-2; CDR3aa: ASSARQGSYGYT
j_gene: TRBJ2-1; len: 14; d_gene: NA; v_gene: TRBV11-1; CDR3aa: ASSLDQGKSYNEQF
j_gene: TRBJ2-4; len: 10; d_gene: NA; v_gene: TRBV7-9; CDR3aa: ASSRVGEIQY
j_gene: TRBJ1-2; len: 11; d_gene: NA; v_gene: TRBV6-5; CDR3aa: ASSLDFAGGYT
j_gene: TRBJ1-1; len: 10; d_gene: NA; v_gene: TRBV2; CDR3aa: ASSIKGTEAF
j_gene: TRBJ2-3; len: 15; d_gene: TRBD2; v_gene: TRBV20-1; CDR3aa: SARDPLTSGNSDTQY
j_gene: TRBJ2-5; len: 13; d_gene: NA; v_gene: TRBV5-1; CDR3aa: ASRPVDLGQETQY
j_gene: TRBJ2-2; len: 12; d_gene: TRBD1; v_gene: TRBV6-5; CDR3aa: ASSYADRAGELF